This record looks at one T cell receptor beta chain sequence and its context. From germline, CDR1 is ENHRY and CDR2 SYGVKD. The CDR3 totals 13 residues. The V and J ends lost 7 bases and 5 bases respectively, with 14 bases between them. The data stem from a study of blood T cell repertoires in COVID-19. Across the study: The United States, Italy and Spain supplied acute and convalescent COVID-19 samples. Nucleic acid was either cDNA or gDNA, and it came from T cells, B-cell-depleted T cells, or PBMCs.

Per the original methods: Amplification with reference gene primers provided the estimates of nucleated cell counts. Sequenced by immunoSEQ multiplex PCR; TCRdb stores in-frame clones only, minus some. The DNA was the basis for D and trimming; V, J and clone size are from that table. The top ten clones hold around 1.4% of a sample with 45,000 to 55,000 clones, around 84% of them seen once. The receptor was isolated from a man in his fifties with acute or convalescent COVID-19. The gene calls are TRBV10-3 and TRBJ1-2, with D perhaps TRBD1 (5 bases). What was sequenced was peripheral blood. CDR3 sequence reads: CAITQGRWYGYTF. Here the CDR3 DNA reads TGTGCCATCACCCAGGGCCGTTGGTATGGCTACACCTTC.